This note documents a single T cell receptor (beta chain) sequence. There are 14 residues in the CDR3. Per the germline V gene, CDR1 is LNHDA and CDR2 is SQIVND (reference sequence). The V end was cut by 5 bases, the J end by 6 bases, with 11 bases between. Using immunoSEQ multiplex PCR, the repertoire was profiled, and TCRdb retains in-frame clones only, with some absent. The sample contains 200,000 or so clones, 80% to 90% of which appear only once. This record belongs to a study of blood T cell repertoires in COVID-19. Residents of 24 US areas, aged roughly 18 to 89 years, made up the participants.

The sample consisted of PBMCs or T cells enriched from blood (not recorded which). The sequence was collected from a woman under 30 in a cohort exposed to, infected with or recovered from COVID-19 (not recorded which). The chain joins TRBV19 to TRBJ1-6; D remains unclear. This CDR3 reads CASSSQDFNSPLHF. DNA for the CDR3: TGTGCCAGTAGTTCTCAGGATTTTAATTCACCCCTCCACTTT. The variable domain in full, with the rest retrieved from reference TRBV19 and TRBJ1-6, is DGGITQSPKYLFRKEGQNVTLSCEQNLNHDAMYWYRQDPGQGLRLIYYSQIVNDFQKGDIAEGYSVSREKKESFPLTVTSAQKNPTAFYLCASSSQDFNSPLHFGNGTRLTVT.